Listed here are 15 T cell receptor beta chains from one sample, sequenced in a study of T cell responses to AZD1222 COVID-19 vaccine. The method was immunoSEQ multiplex PCR; TCRdb's version includes in-frame clones alone and lacks a portion of them. Of 150,000 to 200,000 clones listed, 85% to 95% are singletons. The sample was peripheral blood, taken on day 0 of AZD1222 vaccination. The receptors come from an adult in good health.

The chain recombines TRBV27 with TRBJ1-1; 7 nucleotides align to TRBD1. Trimming cost V 2 bases and J 4 bases; bases outside gene matches: 7. This CDR3 is built from 15 residues. CDR1 MNHEY and CDR2 SMNVEV come from the germline V gene (reference sequence). CDR3 DNA: TGTGCCAGCAGTTTAGTGACAGGGCTCGGCACTGAAGCTTTCTTT. This encodes CASSLVTGLGTEAFF.

The rearrangement uses TRBV27 and TRBJ2-2; maybe TRBD2 (5 bases). Trimming removed 8 bases at V and 2 bases at J, with 12 bases between. CDR1 MNHEY and CDR2 SMNVEV come from the germline V gene (reference sequence). The CDR3 runs 14 residues. CDR3 nucleotide sequence: TGTGCCAGCCTAGGACGGACTAACACCGGGGAGCTGTTTTTT. Translation: CASLGRTNTGELFF.

The chain combines TRBV3-1 (or the pseudogene TRBV3-2) with TRBJ2-1; tentatively, D is TRBD1 or TRBD2 (5 bases each). The V gene lost 4 bases and the J gene lost 10 bases, with 11 bases spanning the gap. This CDR3 is 12 amino acids long. The V gene's germline CDR1 is LGHDT and CDR2 YNNKEL (reference sequence). The CDR3 loop reads CASSRGRNEQFF. CDR3 DNA sequence: TGTGCCAGCAGCCGGGGACGCAACGAGCAGTTCTTC.

V is TRBV2 and J is TRBJ1-5, with TRBD1 as a possible D gene (6 bases). The CDR3 sequence is 13 residues long. V lost 6 bases to trimming and J lost 5 bases, with 11 bases between them. In germline, CDR1 is SNHLY, CDR2 FYNNEI. The DNA for the CDR3 is TGTGCCAGCAGGCAGGGGATCTATCAGCCCCAGCATTTT. Translated, it gives CASRQGIYQPQHF.

Comments on this clone: Other nucleotide sequences in the sample specify the same CDR3. CDR3 residues: CASSLGGEETQYF. CDR3 in DNA: TGCGCCAGCAGCTTGGGCGGGGAAGAGACCCAGTACTTC. J is TRBJ2-5 and V is TRBV5-1; a possible D gene is TRBD2 (6 bases). Trimming took off 0 bases at V and 3 bases at J, with 6 bases between the two ends. Germline assignment: CDR1 SGHRS and CDR2 YFSETQ. The CDR3 runs to 13 residues.

CDR3: CSVGAGDRGYTF. The CDR3 coding sequence is TGCAGCGTCGGGGCAGGGGATCGTGGCTACACCTTC. This chain links TRBV29-1 with TRBJ1-2, with D possibly matching TRBD1 (6 bases). The CDR3 is made up of 12 amino acids. V dropped 6 bases and J dropped 7 bases, with 15 bases sitting between them. CDR1 and CDR2 from the germline V gene are SQVTM and ANQGSEA.

The chain joins TRBV7-9 to TRBJ1-2, with 7 bases identical to TRBD1. V shed 5 bases, J shed 3 bases, and the junction held 3 bases outside the gene matches. The CDR3 covers 13 residues. CDR1 is SEHNR and CDR2 is FQNEAQ in the germline V gene (reference sequence). In DNA, the CDR3 is TGTGCCAGCAGCAGGGGGCTAGACTATGGCTACACCTTC. It encodes CASSRGLDYGYTF.

V and J are TRBV28 and TRBJ1-2, with TRBD1 matching over 8 bases. CDR1 MDHEN and CDR2 SYDVKM come from the germline V gene. The CDR3 has 15 residues. V shed 1 base, J shed 6 bases, and the junction held 7 bases outside the gene matches. CDR3 nucleotide sequence: TGTGCCAGCAGTTTATCCAGGACAGGGAGCCATGGCTACACCTTC. It encodes CASSLSRTGSHGYTF.

V and J are TRBV4-2 and TRBJ1-3; no firm D call. The germline V gene has CDR1 LGHNA and CDR2 YNFKEQ. V dropped 0 bases and J dropped 4 bases, with 10 bases sitting between them. This CDR3 region has 15 residues. CDR3 sequence reads: CASSQDAGTGNTIYF. The DNA of the CDR3 is TGTGCCAGCAGCCAAGATGCAGGTACCGGAAACACCATATATTTT.

The chain recombines TRBV19 with TRBJ2-1, with D perhaps matching TRBD2 (5 bases). This CDR3 has 14 amino acids. V lost 1 base, J lost 9 bases, and 13 bases lay in between. The germline gives CDR1 LNHDA, CDR2 SQIVND (reference sequence). This CDR3 is CASSIAGSGREQFF. In DNA, the CDR3 is TGTGCCAGTAGTATAGCTGGGAGCGGACGTGAGCAGTTCTTC.

The chain recombines TRBV5-5 with TRBJ1-5; TRBD1 matches at 7 bases. This CDR3 spans 15 amino acids. The J segment lost 3 bases and the V segment lost 0 bases, leaving 3 bases of the junction unmatched. CDR1 is SGHKS, CDR2 YYEKEE, per germline (reference sequence). The CDR3 spells CASSLGQGINQPQHF. The CDR3 DNA follows: TGTGCCAGCAGCTTGGGACAGGGAATCAATCAGCCCCAGCATTTT.

This chain links TRBV5-5 with TRBJ1-5; a weak D match, TRBD1 (5 bases). V lost 4 bases to trimming and J lost 8 bases, with 16 bases between them. This CDR3 comprises 14 residues. Germline V gene sequence: CDR1 SGHKS, CDR2 YYEKEE (reference sequence). The CDR3, as DNA: TGTGCCAGCAGCCTATTGGACGGGGCCGAGCCCCAGCATTTT. This sequence encodes CASSLLDGAEPQHF.

The chain combines TRBV7-9 with TRBJ1-2, with D possibly TRBD1 on 5 matching bases. V lost 3 bases and J lost 3, with 11 bases in between. Looked up from germline, CDR1 is SEHNR and CDR2 is FQNEAQ (reference sequence). CDR3 length equals 14 residues. The CDR3 spells CASSLGRTYYGYTF. In DNA form, the CDR3 reads TGTGCCAGCAGCTTGGGACGGACCTACTATGGCTACACCTTC.

The chain uses TRBV18 and TRBJ1-2; 7 positions agree with TRBD1. Germline loops: CDR1 KGHSH, CDR2 LQKENI. The CDR3 has 13 residues. V trimming: 8 bases; J trimming: 4 bases; junction bases outside the gene matches: 7. The CDR3 region is CASLRGQGYGYTF. CDR3 nucleotide sequence: TGTGCCAGCCTGAGGGGGCAGGGCTATGGCTACACCTTC.

There are a few counts of this clone. The chain couples TRBV5-6 to TRBJ1-2; no firm D call. Per the germline V gene, CDR1 is SGHDT and CDR2 is YYEEEE. The germline V and J ends were trimmed by 7 bases and 0 bases, with 4 bases remaining between them. The CDR3 has 11 residues. CDR3 sequence reads: CASASNYGYTF. The CDR3 DNA is TGTGCCAGCGCGTCTAACTATGGCTACACCTTC.